Here is one T cell receptor beta chain with its context. Trimming removed 4 bases from V and 5 bases from J; junction bases left unmatched: 5. Germline CDR1 KGHSH, CDR2 LQKENI. The CDR3 contains 14 residues. It was during active infection that Seattle patients were enrolled and then longitudinally followed. This entry belongs to a study of blood T cell repertoires in COVID-19. Study summary: Acute and convalescent COVID-19 samples came from the United States, Italy and Spain. In each case, the material was cDNA or gDNA derived from T cells, B-cell-depleted T cells, or PBMCs.

In the original workflow: The assay estimated nucleated cells by amplifying reference gene primers. Libraries were prepared by immunoSEQ multiplex PCR; TCRdb keeps only in-frame clonotypes and omits some of them. V and J calls and clone size come straight from that table; D and trimming were deduced from the DNA. The data show about 400,000 clones, 86% seen once. This receptor was identified in a woman aged 60 to 75 with COVID-19, enrolled during active disease. Sequenced sample: peripheral blood. The chain combines TRBV18 with TRBJ2-1, with TRBD1 matching 7 bases. Written as DNA, the CDR3 is TGTGCCAGCTCACGAGGGACAGTAGACAATGAGCAGTTCTTC. Residues: CASSRGTVDNEQFF.